One T cell receptor beta chain is described in this entry. The antigen is not known. CDR1 and CDR2 from the germline V gene are SGDLS and YYNGEE. This CDR3 comprises 15 residues. V was cut by 4 bases and J by 5 bases, with 18 bases left in between. The data originate from a study of T-cell memory formation after mild COVID-19. Study-wide findings and caveats: Among CD4+ contracting clones, most were CM and EM, and CD8+ ones EMRA. A subset of responding clones appeared in pre-infection memory, suggesting cross-reactive memory joined.

5'RACE with constant-segment primers built TCRalpha and TCRbeta cDNA libraries with UMIs. TCRdb used MiXCR to reprocess the 5' RACE reads, holding one entry per CDR3 protein. Among roughly 410,000 distinct CDR3 sequences, approximately 25% were seen once, and the ten largest hold around 8.1%. The sample taken for sequencing was PBMCs or a T cell subset sorted from them (not recorded which). The chain employs TRBV9 and TRBJ2-5, with D possibly TRBD2 on 5 matching bases. This receptor was identified in an adult woman who had mild COVID-19 (a few samples of this study predate the infection). Cell type and time point are not known. CDR3: CASSPRALLRETQYF. CDR3 nucleotides: TGTGCCAGCAGCCCGAGGGCCCTTCTGCGCGAGACCCAGTACTTC. The complete variable domain, with remaining parts taken from reference TRBV9 and TRBJ2-5, reads DSGVTQTPKHLITATGQRVTLRCSPRSGDLSVYWYQQSLDQGLQFLIQYYNGEERAKGNILERFSAQQFPDLHSELNLSSLELGDSALYFCASSPRALLRETQYFGPGTRLLVL.